This T cell receptor (beta chain) was recovered during a study of memory CD4+ T cells and cytomegalovirus serostatus. The wider study: Healthy Belgian adult donors included nine or ten CMV-positive and some 24 CMV-negative people.

The sort gate was single viable CD3+CD4+CD8-CD45RO+ cells for memory CD4+ T cells. CMV serostatus came from serum IgG against pp150, pp28, p38, p52. CD4+ T cells were isolated by positive magnetic selection. Regarding this clone: Its specificity is not known.

The data were produced by immunoSEQ multiplex PCR, yet TCRdb's version contains in-frame clones alone and is incomplete. This sample carries approximately 88,000 clones, over 70% of them seen once, and the ten largest clones take approximately 4%. Trimming removed 5 bases from V and 4 bases from J, with 20 bases in between. In germline, CDR1 is LNHDA, CDR2 SQIVND (reference sequence). This CDR3 region has 16 residues. General study points: About 40% of the roughly 160 known CMV-associated TCRbeta sequences appeared in CD4+ memory.

The rearrangement links TRBV19 to TRBJ2-5, with D possibly TRBD1 on 6 matching bases. This sequence was found in an adult in good health and CMV-seropositive. The sequenced sample was memory CD4+ T cells from blood. The CDR3 nucleotides read TGTGCCAGTAGTGTCCGGTCGGCACAGGGTAGAGAGACCCAGTACTTC. Its translation: CASSVRSAQGRETQYF.